This T cell receptor beta chain was profiled in a study of glioma-infiltrating T cells after dendritic cell vaccination. The immunoSEQ assay amplified TCRB CDR3 from up to 2 ug DNA. The PCR used 60 V beta and 13 J beta primers. Sequencing was performed with immunoSEQ multiplex PCR; in TCRdb, only in-frame clones are kept and a portion is missing. There are 90,000 or so clones in the sample; more than 80% occur only once, and approximately 2.1% lies in the top ten. As for time point: after dendritic cell vaccination, including at tumor progression/relapse. Study-wide results and limits: Complete blood and tumor specimen sets were limited to few patients.

The germline V gene has CDR1 SGHTA and CDR2 FQGNSA. The CDR3 extends over 15 amino acids. Deletions cut 5 bases from V and 6 bases from J, with 16 bases between. Concerning this clone itself: The antigen remains undetermined.

This specimen consisted of blood, obtained after dendritic cell vaccination. This receptor was identified in a human donor with glioblastoma. This chain uses TRBV7-2 with TRBJ2-2; D remains ambiguous. The CDR3 coding sequence is TGTGCCAGCAGCAACAGACCCGAGTGGGCCGGGGAGCTGTTTTTT. Its protein is CASSNRPEWAGELFF.